Reported below is one T cell receptor beta chain. Antigen: not known. This entry is derived from a study of shared clonotypes between healthy human individuals. Broader study findings: The study drew on few donors, limiting represented genetic and exposure-history diversity. Rarefaction exposed incomplete sorted-subset sequencing despite large depth.

With 4 bases removed from V and 0 bases from J, the gap between germline ends came to 14 bases. CDR1 and CDR2 from the germline V gene are SGHTS and YDEGEE. The CDR3 length is 16 residues. Sequencing was at deep level. Clones were read by immunoSEQ multiplex PCR, and TCRdb kept only the in-frame ones, dropping some. The sample holds 2 million to 2.5 million clones, more than 80% seen once. The sequence was collected from a man aged 18 to 30 in good health. Some clones in this sample may be carry-over from other donors' samples. The V call is TRBV5-8, the J call TRBJ1-3; D is ambiguous. The sample was naive CD4+ T cells from PBMCs. The subset: CD45RA+ positively selected. The CDR3 sequence: CASSNGPGNSGNTIYF. In nucleotides, the CDR3 is TGTGCCAGCAGCAACGGGCCAGGAAACTCTGGAAACACCATATATTTT.